This T cell receptor beta chain comes out of a study of molecular identifiers for immune sequencing clone quantification. Study outcomes and limitations: Identical TCR molecules that share a barcode could lead to an underestimation of highly expanded clone sizes. Jurkat TCR RNA spiked in from one cell (amid 960,000 or so naive cells) was reportedly detectable.

Naive CD8 T cells were sorted, and the gate applied was CD8+CD4-CCR7+CD45RA+. In preparing bulk TCR libraries, previously described methods and listed TCR primers were used. TCRdb analysed the PCR reads with MiXCR anew, one entry per CDR3 protein. The profile covers 460,000 or so distinct CDR3 sequences, with 25% appearing a single time and approximately 0.76% taken by the ten largest. On this clonotype: Its specificity is not known.

The V gene's germline CDR1 is GTSNPN and CDR2 SVGIG (reference sequence). Trimming stripped 2 bases from V and 2 bases from J, with 10 bases between. This CDR3 is 13 amino acids long. V gene TRBV30 combines with J gene TRBJ2-7, with a possible D match to TRBD1 (6 bases). The sequence was collected from a human donor in good health. Some libraries in this study had Jurkat cell RNA spiked in. Sequenced: naive CD8+ T cells from blood, with Jurkat cell RNA spiked in. Stated subset: FACS-sorted CD8+CD4-CCR7+CD45RA+ naive T cells. DNA of the CDR3: TGTGCCTGGAGTACACAGGGCACCTACGAGCAGTACTTC. Translated, it gives CAWSTQGTYEQYF.